One T cell receptor (beta chain) is described in this entry. This sample's time point: blood 4 weeks post-SBRT, at nephrectomy. Treatment meaning: 15 Gy SBRT to primary tumor, nephrectomy 4 weeks later. Nephrectomy followed 15 Gy stereotactic body radiation by 4 weeks. This record comes from a study of radiation and T cells in renal cell carcinoma. The repertoire was sequenced with immunoSEQ multiplex PCR; TCRdb's copy has only in-frame clones and lacks some. The sample holds roughly 160,000 clones, roughly nine tenths seen once. The CDR3 contains 14 residues. The V end lost 4 bases, the J end lost 1 base, and 10 bases lay between the germline ends. Per germline, CDR1 MNHNY and CDR2 SVGAGI (reference sequence).

This TCR derives from a woman aged 50 to 60 with renal cell carcinoma. This chain joins TRBV6-6 and TRBJ1-1, with D hard to call. The material was blood, obtained from a patient whose treatment included radiotherapy and nephrectomy. The CDR3 is CASSFGGANTEAFF. CDR3 DNA sequence: TGTGCCAGCAGTTTCGGAGGTGCGAACACTGAAGCTTTCTTT.